The T cell receptor (beta chain) under discussion was sequenced for a study of cytomegalovirus exposure and HLA in healthy donors. Germline V lookup: CDR1 ENHRY, CDR2 SYGVKD. The CDR3 has 12 residues. V was pared by 8 bases and J by 7 bases, with 4 bases of the junction left unmatched. PCR involved 60 Vbeta and 13 Jbeta primers. Here immunoSEQ multiplex PCR was the method, and the copy in TCRdb shows in-frame clones only, minus some. This repertoire includes 40,000 to 55,000 clones. Sequenced sample: PBMCs. The origin of this receptor is a male donor in good health and CMV-seropositive. The chain links TRBV10-3 to TRBJ2-1, with 8 nucleotides matching TRBD2. CDR3 nucleotide sequence: TGTGCCATCCTAGCGGGCGGGAATGAGCAGTTCTTC. Translation: CAILAGGNEQFF.